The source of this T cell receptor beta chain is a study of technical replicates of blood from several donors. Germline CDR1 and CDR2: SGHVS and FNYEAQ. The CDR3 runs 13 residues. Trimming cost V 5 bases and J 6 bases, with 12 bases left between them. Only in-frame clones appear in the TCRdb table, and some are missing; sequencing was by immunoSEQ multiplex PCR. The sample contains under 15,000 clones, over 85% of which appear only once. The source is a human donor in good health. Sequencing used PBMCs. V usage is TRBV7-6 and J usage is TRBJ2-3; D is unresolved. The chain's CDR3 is CASSPVVQDTQYF. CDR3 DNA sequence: TGTGCCAGCAGCCCTGTGGTCCAGGATACGCAGTATTTT.